Following are 3 T cell receptor beta chains from one sample sequenced in a study of blood T cells in healthy people across ages (dated by TCRdb to the mid-2010s). Receptor amplification or capture employed 5' RACE. For sequencing, an Illumina HiSeq 2500 was employed. A second PCR of about 7 to 12 cycles was run with a J-beta primer mix and a sample-barcoded 5' primer. TCRdb cleaned the public reads at Q25 with fastp, built clones with MiXCR and kept in-frame beta chains. Rows with a matching CDR3 protein are joined into one entry that keeps the most common DNA and genes. Recorded for this sample are 600,000 to 1,000,000 distinct CDR3 sequences; roughly 25% of them occurred a single time. Approximately 4% of the sample is taken by the ten largest. These data were also filed under a second study, of T cells of mothers and their children.

The sequenced sample consisted of blood. The source is a boy between 5 and 17 years old in good health.

This clonotype was picked up a small number of times. The rearrangement uses TRBV29-1 and TRBJ1-1; weak D call: TRBD1 (5 bases). Trimming stripped 5 bases from V and 1 base from J, with 11 bases between. This CDR3 spans 13 amino acids. Germline values: CDR1 SQVTM, CDR2 ANQGSEA. CDR3 sequence: CSVSGTENTEAFF. CDR3 bases: TGCAGCGTTTCCGGGACGGAGAACACTGAAGCTTTCTTT.

The gene calls are TRBV12-3 or TRBV12-4 and TRBJ1-1; TRBD1 is a possible D gene (6 bases). Trimming pared 6 bases from V and 5 bases from J, leaving 13 bases between. This CDR3 spans 13 amino acids. In DNA, the CDR3 is TGTGCCAGCAGAGAAGGGGGTTGGACTGAAGCTTTCTTT. Amino acids: CASREGGWTEAFF.

This clonotype showed up just a few times. This chain joins TRBV7-8 and TRBJ2-5; no definite D call. Germline CDR1 and CDR2: SGHVS and FQNEAQ. The CDR3 is 15 residues long. The V gene lost 5 bases and the J gene lost 5 bases, with 18 bases spanning the gap. CDR3 in DNA: TGTGCCAGCAGCCCCCCGGCCTGGTCGACGGAGACCCAGTACTTC. This translates into CASSPPAWSTETQYF.